This TCR beta chain originates from a study of blood T cell repertoires in COVID-19. Study-wide context: Sample material is recorded as cDNA or gDNA derived from T cells, B-cell-depleted T cells, or PBMCs.

The ends lost 1 base at V and 7 bases at J; junction bases unmatched: 4. CDR3 length: 14 amino acids. Germline-derived CDR1 and CDR2 are KGHSH and LQKENI. In the study's own analysis: Amplification of reference gene primers provided the estimated nucleated cell counts. TCRdb keeps only in-frame clones here, not all; method: immunoSEQ multiplex PCR. V and J calls and clone size are given by that table; D and trimming were obtained from the DNA. The sample lists more than 250,000 clones, 80% to 85% occurring once. The sample consisted of PBMCs or T cells enriched from blood (not recorded which). The sequence came from a man aged 40-50 years who had been exposed to COVID-19. The chain combines TRBV18 with TRBJ2-1, with 7 bases lining up with TRBD1. CDR3 DNA sequence: TGTGCCAGCTCACCACGGACAGGAACTAATGAGCAGTTCTTC. This gives the protein CASSPRTGTNEQFF.